One sample yielded the 32 T cell receptor beta chains listed below, sequenced in a study of OX40 agonist ivuxolimab in advanced cancers. Method: immunoSEQ multiplex PCR; TCRdb's copy keeps in-frame clones and lacks some. This sample has roughly 80,000 clones, with about four fifths found just once. Sequenced material: CD4+ or CD8+ T cells sorted from blood, taken in a trial of the OX40 agonist ivuxolimab. Every receptor here comes from an adult with an advanced solid tumor such as melanoma, head and neck, liver or kidney cancer.

DNA of the CDR3: TGCGCCAGCAGCTTGGCGGACGGCGGGGCCCTCCACTTT. Protein product: CASSLADGGALHF. J is TRBJ1-6 and V is TRBV5-1, with D uncertain. The CDR3 has 13 amino acids. Trimming stripped 0 bases from V and 14 bases from J, with 12 bases between. Germline V CDR1 and CDR2: SGHRS, YFSETQ.

This chain links TRBV10-2 with TRBJ2-1; 10 bases are a match to TRBD2. The CDR3 contains 15 residues. Germline values: CDR1 WSHSY, CDR2 SAAADI. V shed 3 bases, J shed 9 bases, and the junction held 8 bases outside the gene matches. In nucleotides, the CDR3 is TGCGCCAGCAGTGACCCAGCGGGAGGGCCGCCTGAGCAGTTCTTC. This encodes CASSDPAGGPPEQFF.

The V and J genes are TRBV5-4 and TRBJ1-6; no definite D call. This CDR3 has 15 residues. CDR1 SGHNT and CDR2 YYREEE come from the germline V gene (reference sequence). V was pared by 0 bases and J by 0 bases, with 4 bases between. The CDR3 coding sequence is TGTGCCAGCAGCTTGGGCAGCTCCTATAATTCACCCCTCCACTTT. Protein sequence: CASSLGSSYNSPLHF.

The rearrangement joins TRBV28 to TRBJ1-1; D possibly corresponds to TRBD1 (5 bases). In germline, CDR1 is MDHEN, CDR2 SYDVKM. CDR3 length: 15 residues. Trimming pared 2 bases from V and 0 bases from J, leaving 10 bases between. The CDR3 DNA sequence: TGTGCCAGCAGTTTAGCGGGACTCCTGAACACTGAAGCTTTCTTT. It specifies CASSLAGLLNTEAFF.

This clone was counted only a few times. The genes are TRBV5-1 and TRBJ1-3; 7 nucleotides agree with TRBD1. Trimming removed 0 bases from V and 3 bases from J; junction bases left unmatched: 6. This CDR3 has 16 residues. Germline loops: CDR1 SGHRS, CDR2 YFSETQ. In DNA form, the CDR3 reads TGCGCCAGCAGCTTGGAGCCAGGGGGTGTTGGAAACACCATATATTTT. Protein product: CASSLEPGGVGNTIYF.

Here the CDR3 reads CASSQVPGEQYF. The CDR3 bases are TGTGCCAGCAGCCAAGTTCCGGGCGAGCAGTACTTC. This chain uses TRBV14 with TRBJ2-7; no clear D gene. The CDR3 extends over 12 amino acids. Trimming took 1 base from V and 6 from J, leaving 7 bases between them. Germline CDR1 and CDR2: SGHDN and FVKESK.

V usage is TRBV19 and J usage is TRBJ2-3; no firm D call. The CDR3 extends over 13 amino acids. The germline V gene encodes CDR1 LNHDA and CDR2 SQIVND (reference sequence). The V and J ends lost 3 bases and 1 base respectively, with 5 bases between them. The CDR3 loop is CASSMQGTDTQYF. In DNA, the CDR3 is TGTGCCAGTAGTATGCAGGGCACAGATACGCAGTATTTT.

The chain has TRBV15 and TRBJ2-7; 7 nucleotides align to TRBD2. Per the germline V gene, CDR1 is LNHNV and CDR2 is YYDKDF (reference sequence). This CDR3 has 16 amino acids. V was pared by 1 base and J by 0 bases, with 6 bases of the junction left unmatched. CDR3 bases: TGTGCCACCAGCAGAGCTTTAGCGGGCCGCTCCTACGAGCAGTACTTC. Translation gives CATSRALAGRSYEQYF. The entire variable domain, with the rest obtained from reference TRBV15 and TRBJ2-7, is as follows: DAMVIQNPRYQVTQFGKPVTLSCSQTLNHNVMYWYQQKSSQAPKLLFHYYDKDFNNEADTPDNFQSRRPNTSFCFLDIRSPGLGDTAMYLCATSRALAGRSYEQYFGPGTRLTVT.

This rearrangement joins TRBV11-1 to TRBJ1-3; D unresolved. Deletions cut 7 bases from V and 2 bases from J, with 12 bases between. Germline CDR1 reads SGHAT; CDR2 reads FQDESV (reference sequence). The CDR3 runs 14 residues. Here the CDR3 DNA reads TGTGCCAGCACCGGCTTTGAAGCTGGAAACACCATATATTTT. This sequence encodes CASTGFEAGNTIYF.

The V and J genes are TRBV6-1 and TRBJ2-2; 7 positions agree with TRBD2. The germline V gene has CDR1 MNHNS and CDR2 SASEGT. The CDR3 length is 13 residues. J gave up 8 bases and V 8 bases, and 8 bases lay outside the gene matches. The CDR3 DNA follows: TGTGCCAGCCCCCTATGGGAGGGAGGGGAGCTGTTTTTT. Amino acids: CASPLWEGGELFF.

The V gene is TRBV2, the J gene TRBJ2-7, with TRBD1 matching 8 bases. This CDR3 has 12 amino acids. Trimming cost V 7 bases and J 6 bases; bases outside gene matches: 5. The V gene's germline CDR1 is SNHLY and CDR2 FYNNEI. The chain's CDR3 is CASKGDRIEQYF. The CDR3 DNA follows: TGTGCCAGCAAGGGGGACAGGATCGAGCAGTACTTC.

The chain joins TRBV29-1 to TRBJ2-5; D is undetermined. CDR1 and CDR2 from the germline V gene are SQVTM and ANQGSEA. The ends were cut back, 4 bases at V and 0 bases at J, with 15 bases in the middle. The CDR3 length is 15 residues. The CDR3 region is CSVALSAGYQETQYF. DNA of the CDR3: TGCAGCGTTGCCCTTTCCGCCGGGTACCAAGAGACCCAGTACTTC.

This clone was counted once. The V gene is TRBV12-5, the J gene TRBJ2-7, with D perhaps TRBD1 (5 bases). Germline V gene lookup returns CDR1 LGHNT and CDR2 FRNRAP. This CDR3 is built from 11 residues. Trimming removed 2 bases at V and 6 bases at J, with 5 bases between. CDR3 residues: CASGLTGEQYF. The CDR3 DNA is TGTGCTAGTGGTTTGACAGGCGAGCAGTACTTC.

The V and J genes are TRBV27 and TRBJ2-7; 9 bases are shared with TRBD1. The V gene's germline CDR1 is MNHEY and CDR2 SMNVEV (reference sequence). The length of the CDR3 is 16 residues. V lost 1 base to trimming and J lost 3 bases; unmatched junction nucleotides: 7. The CDR3 DNA reads TGTGCCAGCAGTTTATTTCTCGGGACAGGGCTCTACGAGCAGTACTTC. Its translation: CASSLFLGTGLYEQYF.

This rearrangement joins TRBV2 to TRBJ1-1; possibly TRBD1 for D (5 bases). Germline V gene data show CDR1 as SNHLY and CDR2 as FYNNEI. The CDR3 has 13 residues. The V and J ends lost 7 bases and 2 bases respectively, with 11 bases between them. In DNA, the CDR3 is TGTGCCAGCATGGGGACGTCCAACACTGAAGCTTTCTTT. Its protein product is CASMGTSNTEAFF.

This sequence joins TRBV5-6 and TRBJ2-7; the D is unclear. Germline lookup yields CDR1 SGHDT and CDR2 YYEEEE. Deletions cut 4 bases from V and 6 bases from J, with 11 bases between. The CDR3 consists of 12 residues. CDR3 coding DNA: TGTGCCAGCAGCCGGACGGCCACCGAGCAGTACTTC. Translated, it gives CASSRTATEQYF.

V and J are TRBV7-9 and TRBJ1-3, with D maybe TRBD1 (5 bases). V dropped 2 bases and J dropped 0 bases, with 8 bases sitting between them. Germline CDR1 and CDR2: SEHNR and FQNEAQ (reference sequence). The CDR3 spans 15 residues. CDR3 in amino acids: CASSLLGGSGNTIYF. The CDR3 DNA sequence: TGTGCCAGCAGCTTACTCGGGGGCTCTGGAAACACCATATATTTT.

The rearrangement uses TRBV19 and TRBJ2-7; possible D gene TRBD2, 5 bases. Germline CDR1 reads LNHDA; CDR2 reads SQIVND (reference sequence). The germline V and J ends were trimmed by 11 bases and 3 bases, with 23 bases remaining between them. The CDR3 loop spans 15 amino acids. CDR3 DNA: TGTGCCGCAGGTAGTGGTCGGACTCCCGTCTACGAGCAGTACTTC. It is translated as CAAGSGRTPVYEQYF.

The chain recombines TRBV2 with TRBJ1-4, with D possibly matching TRBD1 (6 bases). Germline assignment: CDR1 SNHLY and CDR2 FYNNEI. Between the trimmed V and J ends, which lost 6 bases and 10 bases, there was a span of 18 bases. The CDR3 loop spans 14 amino acids. CDR3 protein: CASRMTGDQAKLFF. The CDR3 DNA is TGTGCCAGCAGAATGACAGGAGATCAGGCAAAACTGTTTTTT.

This clone appeared a single time. V and J are TRBV2 and TRBJ2-7, with 7 bases identical to TRBD1. This CDR3 contains 14 residues. The V and J ends lost 6 bases and 3 bases, in that order; junction bases with no gene match: 8. Germline V lookup: CDR1 SNHLY, CDR2 FYNNEI. The CDR3 sequence: CASSPSWTGYEQYF. CDR3 coding DNA: TGTGCCAGCAGCCCTTCCTGGACAGGCTACGAGCAGTACTTC.

This chain connects TRBV4-1 to TRBJ2-4; the match to TRBD1 covers 9 bases. The CDR3 is made up of 18 amino acids. V dropped 4 bases and J dropped 0; count of bases not matched to a gene: 10. Looked up from germline, CDR1 is MGHRA and CDR2 is YSYEKL. CDR3 DNA: TGCGCCAGCAGCCCCGACAGGGGGGGGATTGTAGCCAAAAACATTCAGTACTTC. Translated, it gives CASSPDRGGIVAKNIQYF.

The chain couples TRBV7-9 to TRBJ2-5; 10 nucleotides match TRBD1. Germline V lookup: CDR1 SEHNR, CDR2 FQNEAQ (reference sequence). The CDR3 loop spans 14 amino acids. The trim removed 5 bases at V and 2 bases at J, leaving 2 bases unmatched. The CDR3 region is CASSPGQGQETQYF. DNA for the CDR3: TGTGCCAGCAGCCCGGGACAGGGGCAAGAGACCCAGTACTTC. Filled out from reference TRBV7-9 and TRBJ2-5, the complete variable domain reads DTGVSQNPRHKITKRGQNVTFRCDPISEHNRLYWYRQTLGQGPEFLTYFQNEAQLEKSRLLSDRFSAERPKGSFSTLEIQRTEQGDSAMYLCASSPGQGQETQYFGPGTRLLVL.

This chain uses TRBV11-2 with TRBJ2-5; 9 positions match TRBD1. Per germline, CDR1 SGHAT and CDR2 FQNNGV. The CDR3 extends over 12 amino acids. V lost 5 bases, J lost 7 bases, and 2 bases stayed unmatched. The CDR3 is CASSRTGVTQYF. The CDR3 DNA follows: TGTGCCAGCAGCCGGACAGGGGTGACCCAGTACTTC.

Only one count was recorded for this clone. V usage is TRBV7-2 and J usage is TRBJ2-1; 7 bases line up with TRBD2. The V gene end was trimmed by 3 bases and the J gene end by 5 bases; junction bases not matched to a gene: 7. This CDR3 contains 15 residues. Germline CDR1 and CDR2: SGHTA and FQGNSA. Here the CDR3 reads CASSFRAGVNNEQFF. CDR3 nucleotide sequence: TGTGCCAGCAGCTTCCGTGCGGGAGTAAACAATGAGCAGTTCTTC.

The chain links TRBV11-2 to TRBJ2-5; 13 bases line up with TRBD2. In germline, CDR1 is SGHAT, CDR2 FQNNGV. The CDR3 is made up of 15 amino acids. J gave up 4 bases and V 1 base, and 0 bases lay outside the gene matches. CDR3 residues: CASSLGTSGRETQYF. The DNA for the CDR3 is TGTGCCAGCAGCTTAGGGACTAGCGGGAGAGAGACCCAGTACTTC.

This rearrangement joins TRBV5-8 to TRBJ1-5; 11 bases line up with TRBD1. This CDR3 region has 16 residues. J was trimmed by 1 base and V by 4 bases; bases with no gene match: 4. The germline CDR1 and CDR2 sequences are SGHTS and YDEGEE. CDR3 sequence: CASSPWTGGSNQPQHF. The CDR3 region has the DNA TGTGCCAGCAGCCCCTGGACAGGGGGCAGCAATCAGCCCCAGCATTTT.

By share, this clone counts as medium-sized. J is TRBJ1-5 and V is TRBV4-1, with a possible D match to TRBD1 (5 bases). There are 16 residues in the CDR3. Trimming cost V 0 bases and J 6 bases, with 15 bases left between them. Looked up from germline, CDR1 is MGHRA and CDR2 is YSYEKL. CDR3 coding DNA: TGCGCCAGCAGCCAAGATTGGGACGCCCCACGTCAGCCCCAGCATTTT. This sequence encodes CASSQDWDAPRQPQHF.

The chain combines TRBV11-2 with TRBJ1-5; D gene uncertain. Germline V gives CDR1 SGHAT, CDR2 FQNNGV. Trimming took off 1 base at V and 4 bases at J, with 8 bases between the two ends. CDR3 length: 14 amino acids. The CDR3 region has the DNA TGTGCCAGCAGCTTAGCGTTGGGTAATCAGCCCCAGCATTTT. Its translation: CASSLALGNQPQHF.

Worth noting for this clone: Other nucleotide sequences from this sample produce the same CDR3. The J gene is TRBJ2-5, the V gene TRBV12-5, with 7 bases identical to TRBD1. The V gene's germline CDR1 is LGHNT and CDR2 FRNRAP. V shed 1 base, J shed 5 bases, and the junction held 4 bases outside the gene matches. CDR3 length: 14 amino acids. In DNA form, the CDR3 reads TGTGCTAGTGGTTTGGGGGTACAGGGGGAGACCCAGTACTTC. It codes for CASGLGVQGETQYF.

J is TRBJ2-6 and V is TRBV27, with 7 bases aligning to TRBD1. There are 14 residues in the CDR3. With 6 bases clipped from V and 2 bases from J, the junction kept 1 base outside the gene matches. Germline V CDR1 and CDR2: MNHEY, SMNVEV (reference sequence). For the CDR3, the DNA is TGTGCCAGCAGGACAGGGACTGGGGCCAACGTCCTGACTTTC. Residues: CASRTGTGANVLTF. Looking up the rest from reference TRBV27 and TRBJ2-6 gives the full variable domain: EAQVTQNPRYLITVTGKKLTVTCSQNMNHEYMSWYRQDPGLGLRQIYYSMNVEVTDKGDVPEGYKVSRKEKRNFPLILESPSPNQTSLYFCASRTGTGANVLTFGAGSRLTVL.

This clone was recorded once. The chain links TRBV7-6 to TRBJ2-5; D remains ambiguous. The DNA end favors TRBJ2-7, so the J call may be wrong. The V gene's germline CDR1 is SGHVS and CDR2 FNYEAQ. The CDR3 covers 13 residues. CDR3 bases: TGTGCCAGCAGCTCGGACCTCTCCTACGAGCAGTACTTC. Translation: CASSSDLSYEQYF.

Here the CDR3 reads CASSLSRWAGQYF. DNA for the CDR3: TGTGCCAGCAGCTTATCCCGGTGGGCCGGGCAGTACTTC. The chain recombines TRBV11-2 with TRBJ2-7, with D hard to call. V lost 2 bases, J lost 9 bases, and 14 bases lay in between. The CDR3 spans 13 residues. Germline V gene sequence: CDR1 SGHAT, CDR2 FQNNGV.